The present TCR beta chain was sequenced within a study of T cells in Graves' hyperthyroidism and ophthalmopathy. This clonotype was recorded many times. Its target is unknown. RNA transcripts served as the template for amplifying TCR beta CDR3 regions. Using the HTBI primer set, a first-round RT-PCR was run on the TCR CDR3. TCRdb re-derived calls from the multiplex PCR reads in MiXCR, one entry per CDR3 protein. The table lists some 690,000 distinct CDR3 sequences, 17% of them singletons. CDR1 is SGHAT, CDR2 FQNNGV, per germline. The CDR3 loop spans 14 amino acids. Between the trimmed V and J ends, which lost 0 bases and 10 bases, there was a span of 15 bases. Uncontrolled infection, other autoimmune disease, pregnancy and lactation each barred patients from inclusion. Fresh peripheral blood, approximately 9.1 ml, was the source of the PBMCs. Overall study findings and caveats: Most clonotypes expanded in the thyroid (above 0.001) were also present in blood.

The genes are TRBV11-2 and TRBJ1-1; weak D call: TRBD1 (6 bases). This receptor was taken from a man in his fifties or sixties with Graves' hyperthyroidism. The sample was blood. CDR3 protein: CASSLEQGGLSAFF. Here the CDR3 DNA reads TGTGCCAGCAGCTTAGAACAGGGAGGTTTGTCAGCTTTCTTT.